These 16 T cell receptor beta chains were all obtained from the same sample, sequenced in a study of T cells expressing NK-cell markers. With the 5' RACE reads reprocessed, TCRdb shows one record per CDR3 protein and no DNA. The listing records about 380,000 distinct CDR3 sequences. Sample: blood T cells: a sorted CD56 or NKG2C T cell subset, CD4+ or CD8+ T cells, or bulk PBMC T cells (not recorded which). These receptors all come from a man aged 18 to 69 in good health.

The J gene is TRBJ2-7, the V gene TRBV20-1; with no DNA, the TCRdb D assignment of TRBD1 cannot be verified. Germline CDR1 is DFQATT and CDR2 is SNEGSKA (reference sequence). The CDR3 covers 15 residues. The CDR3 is CSAPSPGQGGYEQYF.

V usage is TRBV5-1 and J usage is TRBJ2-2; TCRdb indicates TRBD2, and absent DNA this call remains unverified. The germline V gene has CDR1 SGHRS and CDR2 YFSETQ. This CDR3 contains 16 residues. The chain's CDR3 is CASSLETGRDTGELFF.

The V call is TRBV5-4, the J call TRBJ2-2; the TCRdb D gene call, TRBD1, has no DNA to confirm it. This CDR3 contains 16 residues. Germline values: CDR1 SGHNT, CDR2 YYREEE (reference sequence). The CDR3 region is CASSSKRDTHTGELFF.

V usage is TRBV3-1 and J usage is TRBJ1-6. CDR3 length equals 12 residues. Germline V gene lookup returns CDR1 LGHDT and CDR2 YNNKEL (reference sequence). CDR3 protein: CASSQGQLSLHF.

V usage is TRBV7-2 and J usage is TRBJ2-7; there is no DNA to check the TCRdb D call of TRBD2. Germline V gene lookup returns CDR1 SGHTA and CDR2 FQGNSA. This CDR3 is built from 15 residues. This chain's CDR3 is CASSFSGGGAWEQYF.

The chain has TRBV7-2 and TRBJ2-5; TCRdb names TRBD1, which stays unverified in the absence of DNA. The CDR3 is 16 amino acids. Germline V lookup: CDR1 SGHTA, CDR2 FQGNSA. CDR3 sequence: CASSLSLTGGRETQYF.

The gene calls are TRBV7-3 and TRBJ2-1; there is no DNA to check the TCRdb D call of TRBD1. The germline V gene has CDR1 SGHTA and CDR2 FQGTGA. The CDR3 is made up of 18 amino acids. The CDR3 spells CASSPGTEFLIGTGEQFF.

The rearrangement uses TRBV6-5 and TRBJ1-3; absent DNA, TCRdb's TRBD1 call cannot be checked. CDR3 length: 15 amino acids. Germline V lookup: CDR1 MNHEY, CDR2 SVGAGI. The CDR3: CASSYSGQGTNTIYF.

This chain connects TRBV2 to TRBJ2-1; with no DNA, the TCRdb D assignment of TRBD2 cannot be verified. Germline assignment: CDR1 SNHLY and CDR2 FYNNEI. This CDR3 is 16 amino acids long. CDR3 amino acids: CASSVTGTGSRNEQFF.

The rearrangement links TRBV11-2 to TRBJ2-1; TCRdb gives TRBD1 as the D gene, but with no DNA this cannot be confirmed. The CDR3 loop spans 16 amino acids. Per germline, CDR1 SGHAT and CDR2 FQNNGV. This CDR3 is CASSLDSGGTYNEQFF.

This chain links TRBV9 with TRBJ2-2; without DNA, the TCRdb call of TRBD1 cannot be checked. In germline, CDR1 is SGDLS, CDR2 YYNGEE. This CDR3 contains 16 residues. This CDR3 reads CASSVGGTANTGELFF. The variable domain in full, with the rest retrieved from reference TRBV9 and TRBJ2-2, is DSGVTQTPKHLITATGQRVTLRCSPRSGDLSVYWYQQSLDQGLQFLIQYYNGEERAKGNILERFSAQQFPDLHSELNLSSLELGDSALYFCASSVGGTANTGELFFGEGSRLTVL.

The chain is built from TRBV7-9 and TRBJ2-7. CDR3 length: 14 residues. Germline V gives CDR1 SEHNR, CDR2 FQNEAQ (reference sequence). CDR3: CASSLMSGNYEQYF.

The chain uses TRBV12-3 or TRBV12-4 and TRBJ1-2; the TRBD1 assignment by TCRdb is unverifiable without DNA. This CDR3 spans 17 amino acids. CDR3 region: CASTLTVGTEYNYGYTF.

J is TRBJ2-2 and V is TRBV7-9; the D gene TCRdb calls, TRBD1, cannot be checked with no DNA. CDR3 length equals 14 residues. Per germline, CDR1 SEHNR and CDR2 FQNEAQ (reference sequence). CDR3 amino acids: CASSGYRGTGELFF.

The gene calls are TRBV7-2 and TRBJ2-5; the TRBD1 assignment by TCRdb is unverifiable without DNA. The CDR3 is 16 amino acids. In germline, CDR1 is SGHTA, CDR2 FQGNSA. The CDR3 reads CASSRRRGRYQETQYF.

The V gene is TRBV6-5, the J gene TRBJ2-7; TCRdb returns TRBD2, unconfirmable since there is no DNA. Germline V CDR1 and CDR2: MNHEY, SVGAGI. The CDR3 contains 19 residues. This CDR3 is CASSYRLLTGTSLNYEQYF.